This record looks at one TCR beta chain sequence and its context. Its antigen is not known. Germline V gene sequence: CDR1 SGHTA, CDR2 FQGTGA. The CDR3 is made up of 13 amino acids. With 5 bases removed from V and 1 base from J, the gap between germline ends came to 8 bases. The sample originates from a study of cytomegalovirus exposure and HLA in healthy donors. The PCR employed 60 Vbeta primers together with 13 Jbeta primers. Clones were sequenced by immunoSEQ multiplex PCR, and TCRdb holds only the in-frame ones, with some missing. The sample comprises some 220,000 clones, approximately 80% of which are singletons, and approximately 0.5% rests with the top ten. Broader study findings: As was reported, the HLA-A and HLA-B alleles of most subjects were accurately predicted from TCR beta sequences.

This sequence joins TRBV7-3 and TRBJ1-1; possibly TRBD1 for D (5 bases). The sequence derives from a woman in her thirties or forties in good health and CMV-seronegative. The sequencing input was PBMCs. CDR3 protein: CASSRGGNTEAFF. CDR3 DNA: TGTGCCAGCAGCCGCGGGGGGAACACTGAAGCTTTCTTT.